Listed below are T cell receptor beta chains from one sample, sequenced in a study of T cells in Graves' hyperthyroidism and ophthalmopathy. One entry per CDR3 protein results from TCRdb running MiXCR on the multiplex PCR reads. Here the sample spans about 700,000 distinct CDR3 sequences, roughly 15% being singletons. Sequenced input: blood. The receptors derive from a woman between 18 and 30 years old with Graves' hyperthyroidism. CDR3s include the opening cysteine and the closing phenylalanine or tryptophan. The order of the fields is J gene, V gene, D gene, CDR3 protein. D genes are given only for firm matches.

J: TRBJ1-1; V: TRBV13; D: TRBD1; CDR3: CASSLQGAAFF
J: TRBJ2-3; V: TRBV28; D: TRBD1; CDR3: CASSNRTGWRRYGQYF
J: TRBJ2-3; V: TRBV7-9; D: .; CDR3: CASTAVRADTQYF
J: TRBJ1-3; V: TRBV19; D: TRBD1; CDR3: CASSVQGSSGNTIYF
J: TRBJ1-1; V: TRBV7-6; D: TRBD1; CDR3: CASSSWTGGYTEAFF
J: TRBJ2-1; V: TRBV20-1; D: .; CDR3: CSAFRPEGYEQFF
J: TRBJ1-3; V: TRBV6-1; D: .; CDR3: CASSPDGRSSGNTIYF
J: TRBJ2-3; V: TRBV7-8; D: .; CDR3: CASSVRPDTQYF
J: TRBJ2-3; V: TRBV7-9; D: .; CDR3: CASSPRLGVSGTDTQYF
J: TRBJ1-1; V: TRBV3-1; D: .; CDR3: CASSQVGKGLASNTEAFF
J: TRBJ2-1; V: TRBV19; D: .; CDR3: CASSIGQRTYNEQFF
J: TRBJ2-7; V: TRBV7-9; D: TRBD2; CDR3: CASSLVVAGSYEQYF
J: TRBJ2-3; V: TRBV2; D: TRBD1; CDR3: CASRKQGASTDTQYF
J: TRBJ2-7; V: TRBV11-2; D: .; CDR3: CASSPLSRGGVYEQYF
J: TRBJ1-1; V: TRBV30; D: .; CDR3: CAWSVLGEALGTEAFF
J: TRBJ2-7; V: TRBV4-1; D: .; CDR3: CASSQRALYYEQYF
J: TRBJ1-5; V: TRBV7-2; D: .; CDR3: CASSQSPNQPQHF
J: TRBJ2-7; V: TRBV2; D: .; CDR3: CASSETSLQGAKTYEQYF
J: TRBJ1-1; V: TRBV20-1; D: TRBD1; CDR3: CSAKKITGGSSTEAFF
J: TRBJ1-4; V: TRBV19; D: .; CDR3: CASSAQMWKLFF
J: TRBJ2-1; V: TRBV2; D: .; CDR3: CASSRDRGFTNEQFF
J: TRBJ1-5; V: TRBV12-3/TRBV12-4; D: .; CDR3: CASSLEYGVGGSENQPQHF
J: TRBJ2-3; V: TRBV24-1; D: .; CDR3: CATSDLWGGNHTDTQYF
J: TRBJ2-6; V: TRBV7-2; D: .; CDR3: CASSLAPSGANVLTF
J: TRBJ1-1; V: TRBV19; D: TRBD1; CDR3: CASSNFKDRGTEAFF
J: TRBJ1-2; V: TRBV5-4; D: TRBD1; CDR3: CASSVLQGANYGYTF
J: TRBJ2-1; V: TRBV20-1; D: .; CDR3: CSARAGRNEQFF
J: TRBJ2-7; V: TRBV7-9; D: TRBD1; CDR3: CASSPNRGSSYEQYF